The 32 T cell receptor beta chains presented below share a single source sample, sequenced in a study of T cells in tuberculosis. Data came from immunoSEQ multiplex PCR; TCRdb stores just in-frame clones and leaves some out. The sample consists of over 30,000 clones, around 97% of them appearing once. Sequencing was done on a sample of PBMCs. All receptors come from a donor between 10 and 35 years old with latent tuberculosis or without tuberculosis infection.

Here the CDR3 DNA reads TGTGCCAGTAGAATTCAGGGGATCGGAGCTAACTATGGCTACACCTTC. Encoded protein: CASRIQGIGANYGYTF. V is TRBV19 and J is TRBJ1-2; D possibly corresponds to TRBD1 (6 bases). The V end lost 6 bases, the J end lost 0 bases, and 17 bases lay between the germline ends. CDR1 is LNHDA, CDR2 SQIVND, per germline (reference sequence). CDR3 size: 16 residues. The full variable domain, with the rest looked up from reference TRBV19 and TRBJ1-2, is DGGITQSPKYLFRKEGQNVTLSCEQNLNHDAMYWYRQDPGQGLRLIYYSQIVNDFQKGDIAEGYSVSREKKESFPLTVTSAQKNPTAFYLCASRIQGIGANYGYTFGSGTRLTVV.

This chain uses TRBV6-5 with TRBJ2-2; D is unresolved. CDR1 and CDR2 from the germline V gene are MNHEY and SVGAGI. V was pared by 0 bases and J by 1 base, with 6 bases between. There are 15 residues in the CDR3. CDR3 protein: CASSYSYKNTGELFF. For the CDR3, the DNA is TGTGCCAGCAGTTACTCGTACAAGAACACCGGGGAGCTGTTTTTT.

The gene calls are TRBV5-1 and TRBJ1-1; 8 nucleotides align to TRBD1. This CDR3 contains 15 residues. Germline V gene lookup returns CDR1 SGHRS and CDR2 YFSETQ. V shed 2 bases and J 0 bases; nucleotides not matched to a gene: 3. Here the CDR3 DNA reads TGCGCCAGCAGCTTCGGACAGGGAATGAACACTGAAGCTTTCTTT. Translating gives CASSFGQGMNTEAFF.

This chain joins TRBV9 and TRBJ1-1, with D uncertain. The CDR3 totals 14 residues. V gave up 3 bases and J gave up 0 bases, with 9 bases separating them. Germline V CDR1 and CDR2: SGDLS, YYNGEE. As DNA, the CDR3 is TGTGCCAGCAGCGCTCAACAGCTGAACACTGAAGCTTTCTTT. Translated, it gives CASSAQQLNTEAFF.

V is TRBV2 and J is TRBJ1-2; possibly TRBD1 for D (6 bases). V shed 11 bases and J shed 4 bases, with 14 bases lying between them. Germline V gene lookup returns CDR1 SNHLY and CDR2 FYNNEI. The CDR3 totals 12 residues. CDR3 amino acids: CAYRATGYGYTF. The CDR3, as DNA: TGTGCCTACAGGGCGACTGGCTATGGCTACACCTTC. Full variable domain (remainder filled in from reference TRBV2 and TRBJ1-2): EPEVTQTPSHQVTQMGQEVILRCVPISNHLYFYWYRQILGQKVEFLVSFYNNEISEKSEIFDDQFSVERPDGSNFTLKIRSTKLEDSAMYFCAYRATGYGYTFGSGTRLTVV.

This sequence joins TRBV2 and TRBJ2-2; D gene uncertain. CDR3 length: 16 residues. V was pared by 7 bases and J by 0 bases, with 15 bases between. CDR1 and CDR2 from the germline V gene are SNHLY and FYNNEI. The CDR3 DNA is TGTGCCAGCATCGTTGAACACCCGTCGAACACCGGGGAGCTGTTTTTT. Protein product: CASIVEHPSNTGELFF.

The chain carries TRBV11-1 and TRBJ1-3; 9 bases align to TRBD1. V shed 4 bases and J 4 bases; nucleotides not matched to a gene: 11. Germline values: CDR1 SGHAT, CDR2 FQDESV (reference sequence). This CDR3 has 17 amino acids. The CDR3 coding sequence is TGTGCCAGCAGCTCACCAAACCGGGACAGGGACGGAAACACCATATATTTT. Protein product: CASSSPNRDRDGNTIYF.

The chain uses TRBV27 and TRBJ1-5; no clear D. V was trimmed by 3 bases and J by 6 bases, leaving 9 bases between them. CDR3 length: 13 residues. Germline CDR1 MNHEY, CDR2 SMNVEV (reference sequence). For the CDR3, the DNA is TGTGCCAGCAGTTTCGATCAGGCTCAGCCCCAGCATTTT. Protein: CASSFDQAQPQHF.

This chain links TRBV6-6 with TRBJ1-1; TRBD1 matches at 9 bases. Germline V lookup: CDR1 MNHNY, CDR2 SVGAGI (reference sequence). The V gene end was trimmed by 7 bases and the J gene end by 4 bases; junction bases not matched to a gene: 10. The CDR3 totals 15 residues. CDR3 in amino acids: CASTPFTTGGTEAFF. For the CDR3, the DNA is TGTGCCAGCACCCCTTTCACGACAGGGGGCACTGAAGCTTTCTTT.

The chain recombines TRBV5-1 with TRBJ1-1, with no clear D. Trimming took 1 base from V and 5 from J, leaving 12 bases between them. The CDR3 spans 14 residues. The germline V gene has CDR1 SGHRS and CDR2 YFSETQ. The CDR3 loop reads CASSLIVGETEAFF. In DNA form, the CDR3 reads TGCGCCAGCAGCTTGATTGTCGGGGAGACTGAAGCTTTCTTT.

The chain is built from TRBV5-1 and TRBJ2-3; D possibly corresponds to TRBD2 (6 bases). V lost 1 base to trimming and J lost 2 bases, with 14 bases between them. Germline assignment: CDR1 SGHRS and CDR2 YFSETQ. The CDR3 is 16 residues long. The CDR3 is CASSLLGSGNTDTQYF. As DNA, the CDR3 is TGCGCCAGCAGCTTGCTTGGTAGCGGTAACACAGATACGCAGTATTTT.

The rearrangement uses TRBV4-2 and TRBJ1-1; 9 bases line up with TRBD1. Germline V gene data show CDR1 as LGHNA and CDR2 as YNFKEQ. The CDR3 totals 18 residues. V was pared by 3 bases and J by 5 bases, with 16 bases of the junction left unmatched. In DNA form, the CDR3 reads TGTGCCAGCAGCCAGGCCCCCGGGACAGGGAAGGGTGGTACTGAAGCTTTCTTT. This gives the protein CASSQAPGTGKGGTEAFF.

This clone showed up just once. In DNA, the CDR3 is TGTGCCAGCTCACCGGACAGGGTTATGAACACTGAAGCTTTCTTT. Residues: CASSPDRVMNTEAFF. The rearrangement joins TRBV18 to TRBJ1-1, with 8 positions matching TRBD1. The CDR3 length is 15 residues. Per the germline V gene, CDR1 is KGHSH and CDR2 is LQKENI. V shed 3 bases and J 0 bases; nucleotides not matched to a gene: 3.

V gene TRBV7-2 combines with J gene TRBJ1-2; TRBD1 agrees at 10 bases. The CDR3 consists of 15 residues. The V gene end was trimmed by 5 bases and the J gene end by 7 bases; junction bases not matched to a gene: 10. In germline, CDR1 is SGHTA, CDR2 FQGNSA. The CDR3 nucleotides are TGTGCCAGCAGCGCAGACAGGGGGCGCCGGGGTGGCTACACCTTC. Its protein is CASSADRGRRGGYTF.

The V gene is TRBV25-1, the J gene TRBJ2-2, with D possibly being TRBD2 (5 bases). Germline CDR1 MGHDK, CDR2 SYGVNS. Trimming left V 7 bases short and J 6 bases short, with 12 bases between. The CDR3 sequence is 13 residues long. CDR3 loop: CASTQWGAGELFF. The CDR3, as DNA: TGTGCCAGCACCCAATGGGGAGCCGGGGAGCTGTTTTTT. Combining the CDR3 with reference TRBV25-1 and TRBJ2-2 gives the whole variable domain EADIYQTPRYLVIGTGKKITLECSQTMGHDKMYWYQQDPGMELHLIHYSYGVNSTEKGDLSSESTVSRIRTEHFPLTLESARPSHTSQYLCASTQWGAGELFFGEGSRLTVL.

The gene calls are TRBV19 and TRBJ2-4, with TRBD2 matching 7 bases. The germline V gene encodes CDR1 LNHDA and CDR2 SQIVND (reference sequence). The J segment lost 4 bases and the V segment lost 5 bases, leaving 8 bases of the junction unmatched. CDR3 length: 15 residues. CDR3 nucleotides: TGTGCCAGTAGTCTACCCGGGGGGAGTAAAAACATTCAGTACTTC. It specifies CASSLPGGSKNIQYF.

The rearrangement uses TRBV28 and TRBJ1-1, with D possibly matching TRBD1 (6 bases). Per the germline V gene, CDR1 is MDHEN and CDR2 is SYDVKM. The V end lost 6 bases, the J end lost 5 bases, and 10 bases lay between the germline ends. This CDR3 contains 12 residues. The CDR3 DNA follows: TGTGCCAGCAGCAACAGGGCTACTGAAGCTTTCTTT. Translating gives CASSNRATEAFF. Full variable domain (rest looked up from reference TRBV28 and TRBJ1-1): DVKVTQSSRYLVKRTGEKVFLECVQDMDHENMFWYRQDPGLGLRLIYFSYDVKMKEKGDIPEGYSVSREKKERFSLILESASTNQTSMYLCASSNRATEAFFGQGTRLTVV.

V gene TRBV11-3 combines with J gene TRBJ2-5; TRBD2 agrees at 7 bases. The V gene end was trimmed by 4 bases and the J gene end by 4 bases; junction bases not matched to a gene: 9. From germline, CDR1 is SGHNT and CDR2 YENEEA. The CDR3 totals 15 residues. This chain's CDR3 is CASSSGGSVLETQYF. CDR3 in DNA: TGTGCCAGCAGCTCGGGCGGGAGTGTGTTAGAGACCCAGTACTTC.

The CDR3 nucleotides read TGTGCCAGCAGTGAACAAGGGACAGGGGGCATGTATGGCTACACCTTC. Translation gives CASSEQGTGGMYGYTF. The chain has TRBV6-1 and TRBJ1-2; 12 positions agree with TRBD1. Germline lookup yields CDR1 MNHNS and CDR2 SASEGT. After removal of 2 bases from V and 5 bases from J, the junction contained 6 bases not matched to a gene. The CDR3 runs to 16 residues.

The chain has TRBV5-1 and TRBJ2-7; unclear D gene. V dropped 4 bases and J dropped 6 bases, with 14 bases sitting between them. Per the germline V gene, CDR1 is SGHRS and CDR2 is YFSETQ. The CDR3 is made up of 13 amino acids. DNA of the CDR3: TGCGCCAGCAGCCAATTTACCCACGGCGAGCAGTACTTC. Encoded protein: CASSQFTHGEQYF. Using reference TRBV5-1 and TRBJ2-7 for the parts outside the CDR3, the full variable domain is KAGVTQTPRYLIKTRGQQVTLSCSPISGHRSVSWYQQTPGQGLQFLFEYFSETQRNKGNFPGRFSGRQFSNSRSEMNVSTLELGDSALYLCASSQFTHGEQYFGPGTRLTVT.

The chain employs TRBV6-5 and TRBJ1-1; 10 bases align to TRBD1. This CDR3 comprises 14 residues. Germline V lookup: CDR1 MNHEY, CDR2 SVGAGI. The J segment lost 5 bases and the V segment lost 4 bases, leaving 4 bases of the junction unmatched. The CDR3 bases are TGTGCCAGCAGTTCCGGGACAGGGGTGACTGAAGCTTTCTTT. Translating it yields CASSSGTGVTEAFF.

V and J are TRBV9 and TRBJ1-2; 7 bases are shared with TRBD1. There are 16 residues in the CDR3. Germline CDR1 is SGDLS and CDR2 is YYNGEE. V lost 1 base, J lost 2 bases, and 8 bases stayed unmatched. The CDR3 loop reads CASSVTDRARNYGYTF. The CDR3 region has the DNA TGTGCCAGCAGCGTAACCGACAGGGCCCGAAACTATGGCTACACCTTC.

The CDR3 DNA reads as TGTGCCAGCAGTGTGACAGGGGCCGCCTACGAGCAGTACTTC. This sequence encodes CASSVTGAAYEQYF. The rearrangement joins TRBV6-1 to TRBJ2-7; TRBD1 matches at 8 bases. The CDR3 has 14 amino acids. Germline loops: CDR1 MNHNS, CDR2 SASEGT. V shed 4 bases and J 2 bases; nucleotides not matched to a gene: 4.

This sequence joins TRBV21-1 and TRBJ1-1. TRBV21-1 is recorded as a pseudogene. This CDR3 region has 15 residues. In DNA, the CDR3 is TGTGCCAGCACCCGAGGAGGGGTGATGAACACTGAAGCTTTCTTT. This sequence encodes CASTRGGVMNTEAFF.

The rearrangement links TRBV25-1 to TRBJ1-5; TRBD1 matches 9 bases. Germline V gives CDR1 MGHDK, CDR2 SYGVNS. V lost 2 bases, J lost 1 base, and 3 bases stayed unmatched. The CDR3 has 16 residues. The DNA of the CDR3 is TGTGCCAGCAGTGAACAGGGACAGGGAAGCAATCAGCCCCAGCATTTT. Its protein is CASSEQGQGSNQPQHF. Looking up the rest from reference TRBV25-1 and TRBJ1-5 gives the full variable domain: EADIYQTPRYLVIGTGKKITLECSQTMGHDKMYWYQQDPGMELHLIHYSYGVNSTEKGDLSSESTVSRIRTEHFPLTLESARPSHTSQYLCASSEQGQGSNQPQHFGDGTRLSIL.

The gene calls are TRBV7-2 and TRBJ2-7, with a tentative D call TRBD1 (6 bases). Trimming pared 3 bases from V and 6 bases from J, leaving 21 bases between. Germline CDR1 is SGHTA and CDR2 is FQGNSA. CDR3 length: 16 amino acids. Here the CDR3 DNA reads TGTGCCAGCAGCTTTTGGGGGACCAGGGCCAGGGGCGAGCAGTACTTC. Translating gives CASSFWGTRARGEQYF.

The chain joins TRBV10-3 to TRBJ2-7; weak D call: TRBD2 (6 bases). Looked up from germline, CDR1 is ENHRY and CDR2 is SYGVKD. The CDR3 runs 15 residues. The ends were cut back, 4 bases at V and 3 bases at J, with 16 bases in the middle. CDR3 DNA: TGTGCCATCAGTGTTAGGGAGGTACGGTTCTACGAGCAGTACTTC. It specifies CAISVREVRFYEQYF.

The chain has TRBV20-1 and TRBJ1-4, with TRBD1 matching over 8 bases. The CDR3 sequence is 11 residues long. V shed 6 bases and J 8 bases; nucleotides not matched to a gene: 2. Germline values: CDR1 DFQATT, CDR2 SNEGSKA (reference sequence). The DNA for the CDR3 is TGCAGTGCGCGGACAGGGGAAAAACTGTTTTTT. It yields the protein CSARTGEKLFF.

The J gene is TRBJ2-1, the V gene TRBV6-6, with 8 bases fitting TRBD2. J lost 4 bases, V lost 5 bases, and 10 bases had no gene match. This CDR3 is 16 amino acids long. The germline V gene encodes CDR1 MNHNY and CDR2 SVGAGI (reference sequence). In DNA, the CDR3 is TGTGCCAGCAGTCCATTCAAGCGGGGGCTATACAATGAGCAGTTCTTC. Protein: CASSPFKRGLYNEQFF.

This clone was seen only once. This sequence joins TRBV28 and TRBJ2-2; D might be TRBD2 (6 bases). Trimming stripped 2 bases from V and 5 bases from J, with 15 bases between. The CDR3 has 16 amino acids. Germline loops: CDR1 MDHEN, CDR2 SYDVKM. The CDR3 loop reads CASSLEWVEGTGELFF. The CDR3 coding sequence is TGTGCCAGCAGTTTAGAGTGGGTGGAGGGAACCGGGGAGCTGTTTTTT.

V is TRBV27 and J is TRBJ2-1; TRBD1 might be the D (5 bases). This CDR3 is 12 amino acids long. Germline CDR1 reads MNHEY; CDR2 reads SMNVEV (reference sequence). Trimming stripped 6 bases from V and 9 bases from J, with 12 bases between. CDR3 region: CASRTRAGEQFF. CDR3 DNA sequence: TGTGCCAGCAGAACCAGGGCCGGTGAGCAGTTCTTC.

This sequence joins TRBV9 and TRBJ2-1; the D gene is possibly TRBD1 (5 bases). This CDR3 is built from 15 residues. V lost 0 bases, J lost 8 bases, and 15 bases lay in between. CDR1 SGDLS and CDR2 YYNGEE come from the germline V gene. The CDR3 DNA sequence: TGTGCCAGCAGCGTAGGAGGCAGGGAACGGGATGAGCAGTTCTTC. Its protein is CASSVGGRERDEQFF.